The 8 T cell receptor beta chains given below trace back to one sample, sequenced in a study of spatial heterogeneity in lung cancer. Study-level findings and limits: It was found that expanded intratumoral alpha and beta TCR counts tracked tumor mutation counts.

These TCRs' antigens remain unknown. TCRdb processed the 5' RACE reads anew with MiXCR; each CDR3 protein has one entry. The sample holds around 3,600 distinct CDR3 sequences; 14% to 15% are singletons and the top ten take more than 20%. Noted time point: sample taken at primary tumor resection. This material consisted of lung tumor tissue, taken at surgery. These receptors originate from a female donor with early-stage non-small cell lung cancer.

This clonotype was observed many times. The CDR3 DNA reads TGTGCCAGCAGCTTTCCGGGGGGATCAGAAGATACGCAGTATTTT. Translating it yields CASSFPGGSEDTQYF. This chain connects TRBV7-2 to TRBJ2-3; 7 nucleotides line up with TRBD2. The CDR3 spans 15 residues. Germline CDR1 reads SGHTA; CDR2 reads FQGNSA. V trimming: 3 bases; J trimming: 5 bases; junction bases outside the gene matches: 8. Looking up the rest from reference TRBV7-2 and TRBJ2-3 gives the full variable domain: GAGVSQSPSNKVTEKGKDVELRCDPISGHTALYWYRQSLGQGLEFLIYFQGNSAPDKSGLPSDRFSAERTGGSVSTLTIQRTQQEDSAVYLCASSFPGGSEDTQYFGPGTRLTVL.

This clonotype was counted at least ten times. The gene calls are TRBV30 and TRBJ2-1; 10 bases map to TRBD2. Losses at the gene ends were 0 bases for V and 9 bases for J; bases not matched to a gene: 8. Germline loops: CDR1 GTSNPN, CDR2 SVGIG (reference sequence). The CDR3 is 15 residues long. The CDR3: CAWSVTSGDTSEQFF. CDR3 nucleotides: TGTGCCTGGAGTGTAACTAGCGGGGATACGAGTGAGCAGTTCTTC.

By share, this clonotype counts as medium-sized. V gene TRBV7-6 combines with J gene TRBJ2-3; tentative D call: TRBD2 (6 bases). The V and J ends lost 8 bases and 2 bases respectively, with 17 bases between them. The CDR3 is made up of 15 amino acids. CDR1 and CDR2 from the germline V gene are SGHVS and FNYEAQ. This chain's CDR3 is CASSHRRGFTDTQYF. The CDR3 DNA sequence: TGTGCCAGCTCCCACAGGCGGGGATTCACAGATACGCAGTATTTT.

Within the sample, this clonotype is medium-sized (0.01 to 0.1%). V usage is TRBV12-3 or TRBV12-4 and J usage is TRBJ1-1; D is undetermined. The V end was cut by 4 bases, the J end by 3 bases, with 9 bases between. The CDR3 is made up of 13 amino acids. CDR3 in amino acids: CASSWSEDTEAFF. The CDR3, as DNA: TGTGCCAGCAGTTGGTCGGAGGACACTGAAGCTTTCTTT.

This clonotype was seen only once. The genes are TRBV7-2 and TRBJ1-6; 8 nucleotides match TRBD1. CDR3 length: 15 residues. V shed 4 bases and J 10 bases; nucleotides not matched to a gene: 9. Germline values: CDR1 SGHTA, CDR2 FQGNSA. This CDR3 is CASSSWTGPMSPLHF. As DNA, the CDR3 is TGTGCCAGCAGCTCTTGGACAGGGCCCATGTCACCCCTCCACTTT.

The rearrangement links TRBV20-1 to TRBJ2-1; 8 bases map to TRBD1. In germline, CDR1 is DFQATT, CDR2 SNEGSKA (reference sequence). CDR3 length: 16 residues. Trimming removed 3 bases from V and 5 bases from J; junction bases left unmatched: 12. The CDR3 sequence: CSARGQGATDDNEQFF. CDR3 DNA sequence: TGCAGTGCTAGGGGGCAGGGGGCTACAGACGACAATGAGCAGTTCTTC.

By share of the sample, this clonotype is medium-sized. The chain employs TRBV12-3 or TRBV12-4 and TRBJ2-6, with D hard to call. The ends were cut back, 3 bases at V and 2 bases at J, with 2 bases in the middle. This CDR3 is 13 amino acids long. CDR3 loop: CASSFPGANVLTF. The DNA of the CDR3 is TGTGCCAGCAGTTTCCCTGGGGCCAACGTCCTGACTTTC.

At least ten counts were recorded for this clonotype. The rearrangement uses TRBV4-2 and TRBJ1-2, with 8 bases fitting TRBD1. The V gene end was trimmed by 0 bases and the J gene end by 4 bases; junction bases not matched to a gene: 4. CDR1 LGHNA and CDR2 YNFKEQ come from the germline V gene. The CDR3 has 15 amino acids. The CDR3 sequence is CASSQDTGGGYGYTF. The CDR3 nucleotides are TGTGCCAGCAGCCAAGACACAGGGGGAGGCTATGGCTACACCTTC.